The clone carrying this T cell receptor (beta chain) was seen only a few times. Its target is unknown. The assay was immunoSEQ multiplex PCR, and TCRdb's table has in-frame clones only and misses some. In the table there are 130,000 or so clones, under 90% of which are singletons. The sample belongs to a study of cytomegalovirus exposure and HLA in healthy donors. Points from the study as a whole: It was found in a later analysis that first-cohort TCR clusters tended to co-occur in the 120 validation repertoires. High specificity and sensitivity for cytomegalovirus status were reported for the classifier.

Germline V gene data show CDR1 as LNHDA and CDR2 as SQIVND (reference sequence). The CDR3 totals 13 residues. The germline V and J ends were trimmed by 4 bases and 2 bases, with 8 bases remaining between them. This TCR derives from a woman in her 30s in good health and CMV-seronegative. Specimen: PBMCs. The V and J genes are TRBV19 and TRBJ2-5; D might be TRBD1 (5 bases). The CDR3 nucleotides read TGTGCCAGTAGTAAGACAGCTCAAGAGACCCAGTACTTC. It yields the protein CASSKTAQETQYF.